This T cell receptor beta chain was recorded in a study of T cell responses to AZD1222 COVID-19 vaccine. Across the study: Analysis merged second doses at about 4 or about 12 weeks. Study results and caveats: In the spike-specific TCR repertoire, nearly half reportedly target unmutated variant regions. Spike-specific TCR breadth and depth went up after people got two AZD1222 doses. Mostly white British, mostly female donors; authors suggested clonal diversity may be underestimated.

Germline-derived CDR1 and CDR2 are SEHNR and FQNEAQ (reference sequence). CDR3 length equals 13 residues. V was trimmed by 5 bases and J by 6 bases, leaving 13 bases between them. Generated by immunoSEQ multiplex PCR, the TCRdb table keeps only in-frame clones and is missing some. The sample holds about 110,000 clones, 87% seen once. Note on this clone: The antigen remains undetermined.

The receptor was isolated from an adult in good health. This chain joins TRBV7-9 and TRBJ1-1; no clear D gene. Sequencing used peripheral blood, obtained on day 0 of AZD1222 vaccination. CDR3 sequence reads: CASSGDGIAEAFF. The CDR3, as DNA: TGTGCCAGCAGCGGTGACGGTATCGCTGAAGCTTTCTTT.